The T cell receptor beta chain under discussion was sequenced for a study of T cell changes during pregnancy in multiple sclerosis (dated 2019 in TCRdb). Study-level background: The study looked at changes in the T cell repertoire across pregnancy in women with multiple sclerosis.

As regards this clone: Its antigen remains undetermined. No quality values exist for individual bases; no much larger clone is one base distant.

Library prep was done by the immunoSEQ multiplex PCR assay. In its TCRdb copy, this immuneACCESS table keeps in-frame sequences only and misses some clones. Where compared with another copy, unresolved V genes explain less than half of these, and the others have no known cause. This sample has approximately 99,000 clones in its table, and over 85% of those were observed once. Roughly 0.95% of the sample is taken by the ten largest. The source of this sequence is a female donor with multiple sclerosis, enrolled in a pregnancy study. The sequenced sample was peripheral blood, obtained after pregnancy.

The DNA sequence is as follows: TGTGCCAGCAGCTTAGGGGGTGGGGATTACAGCGAGCAGTACTTC. This gives the protein CASSLGGGDYSEQYF. The V and J segments used are TRBV5-4 and TRBJ2-7; TRBD1 could be the D gene, as 6 bases match. The junction shows trimming of 2 bases on V and 6 bases on J, plus 18 bases between the germline ends. Spanning cysteine to phenylalanine, the CDR3 consists of 15 amino acids. CDR3 DNA only is kept here, 45 bases in frame from base 1. From a lookup of the germline V gene (reference sequence), CDR1 and CDR2 are SGHNT and YYREEE.